The 15 T cell receptor beta chains in this list originate from one sample, sequenced in a study of blood T cell repertoires in COVID-19. Generated by immunoSEQ multiplex PCR, the TCRdb table keeps only in-frame clones and is missing some. The profile covers over 200,000 clones, with approximately 75% appearing a single time and 7.5% to 10% taken by the ten largest. Material for sequencing was PBMCs or T cells enriched from blood (not recorded which). All receptors come from a man aged 40-49 years who had recovered from COVID-19.

The V gene is TRBV10-1, the J gene TRBJ2-2, with a weak D call TRBD2 (6 bases). Looked up from germline, CDR1 is WNHNN and CDR2 is SYGVQD (reference sequence). V was shortened by 5 bases and J by 4 bases, with 14 bases between the two germline ends. The CDR3 covers 15 residues. The CDR3 spells CASSTAGSGTGELFF. The CDR3 bases are TGCGCCAGCAGTACGGCGGGGTCGGGCACCGGGGAGCTGTTTTTT.

The gene calls are TRBV7-8 and TRBJ1-6; TRBD1 agrees at 9 bases. CDR3 length: 15 residues. From germline, CDR1 is SGHVS and CDR2 FQNEAQ. V shed 5 bases, J shed 3 bases, and the junction held 2 bases outside the gene matches. This CDR3 reads CASSGDRVYNSPLHF. CDR3 sequence (DNA): TGTGCCAGCAGCGGGGACAGGGTCTATAATTCACCCCTCCACTTT.

The chain employs TRBV30 and TRBJ1-2; D might be TRBD1 (5 bases). Looked up from germline, CDR1 is GTSNPN and CDR2 is SVGIG (reference sequence). Trimming cost V 3 bases and J 8 bases, with 13 bases left between them. CDR3 size: 12 residues. As DNA, the CDR3 is TGTGCCTGGAGCCGTACTGGGGGGGGCTACACCTTC. Its translation: CAWSRTGGGYTF.

This clone has only one observation. V is TRBV10-3 and J is TRBJ1-5, with TRBD1 as a possible D gene (6 bases). The CDR3 is 15 residues long. Trimming cost V 2 bases and J 7 bases, with 15 bases left between them. Germline CDR1 and CDR2: ENHRY and SYGVKD. The CDR3 is CAISEDRSSKQPQHF. The CDR3 DNA sequence: TGTGCCATCAGTGAGGACAGGTCTTCAAAGCAGCCCCAGCATTTT.

The chain employs TRBV5-1 and TRBJ2-5; 11 nucleotides agree with TRBD2. The CDR3 covers 15 residues. After removal of 1 base from V and 5 bases from J, the junction contained 4 bases not matched to a gene. The germline gives CDR1 SGHRS, CDR2 YFSETQ. This chain's CDR3 is CASSLTSGGQETQYF. The CDR3 nucleotides are TGCGCCAGCAGCTTGACTAGCGGGGGACAGGAGACCCAGTACTTC.

The chain carries TRBV20-1 and TRBJ1-1, with D maybe TRBD1 (5 bases). Germline V gene lookup returns CDR1 DFQATT and CDR2 SNEGSKA (reference sequence). V lost 3 bases to trimming and J lost 6 bases, with 11 bases between them. This CDR3 is 12 amino acids long. CDR3 coding DNA: TGCAGTGCTAGTCGGGGGAATGCTGAAGCTTTCTTT. Its protein product is CSASRGNAEAFF.

The chain carries TRBV15 and TRBJ2-1; 11 bases map to TRBD2. Per the germline V gene, CDR1 is LNHNV and CDR2 is YYDKDF (reference sequence). The CDR3 totals 15 residues. The J segment lost 4 bases and the V segment lost 1 base, leaving 0 bases of the junction unmatched. The DNA of the CDR3 is TGTGCCACCAGCAGAGGGACTAGCGGGTACAATGAGCAGTTCTTC. This translates into CATSRGTSGYNEQFF.

This sequence joins TRBV10-1 and TRBJ2-5; perhaps TRBD1 as D (5 bases). V lost 3 bases, J lost 5 bases, and 16 bases lay in between. The CDR3 length is 15 residues. Germline assignment: CDR1 WNHNN and CDR2 SYGVQD (reference sequence). CDR3 amino acids: CASSESTGFLETQYF. As DNA, the CDR3 is TGCGCCAGCAGTGAATCAACAGGATTTTTGGAGACCCAGTACTTC.

The V call is TRBV4-2, the J call TRBJ2-5; 7 bases are shared with TRBD1. J lost 1 base, V lost 0 bases, and 2 bases had no gene match. Germline V gene data show CDR1 as LGHNA and CDR2 as YNFKEQ. This CDR3 has 15 amino acids. CDR3 sequence (DNA): TGTGCCAGCAGCCAAGACTGGACAGGCCAAGAGACCCAGTACTTC. Protein product: CASSQDWTGQETQYF.

V usage is TRBV11-3 and J usage is TRBJ2-1, with 9 bases aligning to TRBD2. After removal of 5 bases from V and 2 bases from J, the junction contained 4 bases not matched to a gene. In germline, CDR1 is SGHNT, CDR2 YENEEA. This CDR3 is built from 15 residues. The CDR3 DNA sequence: TGTGCCAGCAGCCCCCGACTAGCGGCCTACAATGAGCAGTTCTTC. This gives the protein CASSPRLAAYNEQFF.

V is TRBV29-1 and J is TRBJ1-1, with D maybe TRBD1 (5 bases). The V end lost 2 bases, the J end lost 5 bases, and 21 bases lay between the germline ends. The CDR3 covers 16 residues. In germline, CDR1 is SQVTM, CDR2 ANQGSEA. CDR3 sequence (DNA): TGCAGCGTTGAATACGTAAAAAAAGGTGGGGCAACTGAAGCTTTCTTT. It encodes CSVEYVKKGGATEAFF.

The chain has TRBV4-2 and TRBJ2-2; D not resolved. Germline loops: CDR1 LGHNA, CDR2 YNFKEQ. The CDR3 contains 13 residues. The ends were cut back, 6 bases at V and 3 bases at J, with 8 bases in the middle. The CDR3 nucleotides read TGTGCCAGCAGGGATCGGGACACCGGGGAGCTGTTTTTT. Amino acids: CASRDRDTGELFF.

The V and J genes are TRBV9 and TRBJ2-1, with 7 bases identical to TRBD1. The CDR3 contains 15 residues. Germline loops: CDR1 SGDLS, CDR2 YYNGEE. V shed 1 base, J shed 8 bases, and the junction held 9 bases outside the gene matches. CDR3 in DNA: TGTGCCAGCAGCGTAAGCAGGGGGTTGTTTGATGAGCAGTTCTTC. Protein: CASSVSRGLFDEQFF.

The V call is TRBV9, the J call TRBJ2-2; 9 bases map to TRBD1. This CDR3 is 16 amino acids long. CDR1 and CDR2 (germline): SGDLS, YYNGEE. The V segment lost 3 bases and the J segment 4 bases; nucleotides outside the gene matches: 7. The CDR3 loop reads CASSAPGTGFTGELFF. Here the CDR3 DNA reads TGTGCCAGCAGCGCCCCCGGGACAGGGTTCACCGGGGAGCTGTTTTTT.

This rearrangement joins TRBV30 to TRBJ2-7, with 10 bases fitting TRBD2. Germline trimming cut 1 base from V and 8 bases from J; bases unmatched to any gene: 14. Germline V gives CDR1 GTSNPN, CDR2 SVGIG (reference sequence). CDR3 size: 16 residues. In DNA form, the CDR3 reads TGTGCCTGGAGTGCCCCGGGGCTAGCGGGAGTTCTGAAGCAGTACTTC. It codes for CAWSAPGLAGVLKQYF.